The sample holds one count of the clone carrying this T cell receptor beta chain. Its antigen is unidentified. Sequencing used immunoSEQ multiplex PCR; TCRdb keeps in-frame clones, though not all of them. The profile shows roughly 120,000 clones, about four fifths of them singletons. These data belong to a study of radiation and T cells in renal cell carcinoma. Findings and caveats of the study: Without pretreatment biopsies, baseline tumor clonotype presence was undetermined. Top tumor clonotypes rose in blood 2 weeks post-radiation, then contracted.

This CDR3 is built from 12 residues. V gave up 1 base and J gave up 4 bases, with 5 bases separating them. Per germline, CDR1 SGHRS and CDR2 YFSETQ. The time point here: baseline pretreatment blood. As for treatment: 15 Gy SBRT to primary tumor, nephrectomy 4 weeks later. This sequence originates from a woman aged 55-70 years with renal cell carcinoma. The sample here was blood, taken from a patient whose treatment included radiotherapy and nephrectomy. V usage is TRBV5-1 and J usage is TRBJ1-1; D is uncertain. The CDR3 DNA reads TGCGCCAGCAGCTTGAGCACCACTGAAGCTTTCTTT. Protein sequence: CASSLSTTEAFF.